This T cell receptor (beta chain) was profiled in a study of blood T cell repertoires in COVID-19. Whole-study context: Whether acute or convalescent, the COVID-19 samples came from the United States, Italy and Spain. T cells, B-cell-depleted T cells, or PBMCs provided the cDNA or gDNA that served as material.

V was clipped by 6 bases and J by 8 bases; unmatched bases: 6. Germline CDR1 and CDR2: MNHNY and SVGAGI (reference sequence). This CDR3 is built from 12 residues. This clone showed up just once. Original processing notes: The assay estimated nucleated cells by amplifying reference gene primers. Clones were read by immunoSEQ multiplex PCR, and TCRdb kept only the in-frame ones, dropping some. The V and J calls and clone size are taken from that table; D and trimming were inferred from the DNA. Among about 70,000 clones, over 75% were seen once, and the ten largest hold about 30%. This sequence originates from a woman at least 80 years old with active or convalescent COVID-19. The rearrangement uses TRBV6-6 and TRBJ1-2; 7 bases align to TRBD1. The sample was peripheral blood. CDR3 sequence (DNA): TGTGCCAGCAGCGACAGGGTGGGAGGCTACACCTTC. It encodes CASSDRVGGYTF.